This TCR beta chain is from a study of blood T cell repertoires in COVID-19. Study summary: Spain, Italy and the United States supplied samples that represented acute and convalescent COVID-19. From T cells, B-cell-depleted T cells, or PBMCs came the material, which was cDNA or gDNA.

This CDR3 has 14 residues. The trim removed 6 bases at V and 3 bases at J, leaving 8 bases unmatched. The germline V gene has CDR1 SQVTM and CDR2 ANQGSEA. Original methodology: How many nucleated cells were present was estimated from reference gene primer amplification. This table comes from immunoSEQ multiplex PCR, and its TCRdb copy is limited to in-frame clones, with some not included. That table furnishes V, J and clone size, whereas the DNA furnished D and trimming. The data show some 250,000 clones, with 87% seen just once and 7.2% held by the top ten. What was sequenced was peripheral blood. The sequence derives from a man in his 60s who had recovered from COVID-19. V gene TRBV29-1 combines with J gene TRBJ2-3; 8 nucleotides line up with TRBD1. CDR3 protein: CSVSDRTGTDTQYF. DNA for the CDR3: TGCAGCGTCTCCGACCGGACAGGGACAGATACGCAGTATTTT.